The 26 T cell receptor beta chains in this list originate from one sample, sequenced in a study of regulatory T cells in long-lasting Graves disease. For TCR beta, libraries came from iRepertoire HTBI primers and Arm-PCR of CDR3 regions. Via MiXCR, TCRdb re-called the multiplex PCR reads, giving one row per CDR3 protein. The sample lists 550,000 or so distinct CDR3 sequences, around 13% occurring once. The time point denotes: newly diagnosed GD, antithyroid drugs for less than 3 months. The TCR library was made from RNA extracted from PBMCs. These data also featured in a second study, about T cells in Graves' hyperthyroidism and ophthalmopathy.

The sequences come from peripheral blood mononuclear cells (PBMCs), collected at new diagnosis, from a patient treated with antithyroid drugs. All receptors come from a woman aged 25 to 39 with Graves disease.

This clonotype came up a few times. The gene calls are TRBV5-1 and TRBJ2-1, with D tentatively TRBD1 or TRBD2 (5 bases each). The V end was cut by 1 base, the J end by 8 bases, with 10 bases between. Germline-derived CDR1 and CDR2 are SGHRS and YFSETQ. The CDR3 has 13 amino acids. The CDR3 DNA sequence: TGCGCCAGCAGCTTGATCCGGGACGATGAGCAGTTCTTC. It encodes CASSLIRDDEQFF. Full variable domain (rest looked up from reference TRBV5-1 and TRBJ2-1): KAGVTQTPRYLIKTRGQQVTLSCSPISGHRSVSWYQQTPGQGLQFLFEYFSETQRNKGNFPGRFSGRQFSNSRSEMNVSTLELGDSALYLCASSLIRDDEQFFGPGTRLTVL.

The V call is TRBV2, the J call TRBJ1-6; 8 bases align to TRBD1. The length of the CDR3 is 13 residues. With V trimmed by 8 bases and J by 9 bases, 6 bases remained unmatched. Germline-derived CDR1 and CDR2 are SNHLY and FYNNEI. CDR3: CASEGTGGSPLHF. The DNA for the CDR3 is TGTGCCAGCGAAGGGACAGGTGGTTCACCCCTCCACTTT.

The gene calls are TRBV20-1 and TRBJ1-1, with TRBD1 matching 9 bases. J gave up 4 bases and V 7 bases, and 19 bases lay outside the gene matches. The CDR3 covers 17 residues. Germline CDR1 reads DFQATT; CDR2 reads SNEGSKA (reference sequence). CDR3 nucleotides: TGCAGTGGTTTTCCAACCTCGGGACAGGGAATGGGCACTGAAGCTTTCTTT. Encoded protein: CSGFPTSGQGMGTEAFF.

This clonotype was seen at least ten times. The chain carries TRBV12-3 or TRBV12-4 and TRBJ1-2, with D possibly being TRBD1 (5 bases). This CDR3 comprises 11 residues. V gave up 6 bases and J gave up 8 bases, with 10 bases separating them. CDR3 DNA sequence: TGTGCCAGCAGCCGGGACTCCGGCTACACCTTC. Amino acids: CASSRDSGYTF.

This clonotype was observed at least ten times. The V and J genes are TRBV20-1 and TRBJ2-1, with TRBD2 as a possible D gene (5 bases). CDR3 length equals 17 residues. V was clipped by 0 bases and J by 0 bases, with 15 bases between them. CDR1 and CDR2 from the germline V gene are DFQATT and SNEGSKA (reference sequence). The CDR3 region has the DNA TGCAGTGCTAGAGATGGAGCTAGCTCTTTCTCCTACAATGAGCAGTTCTTC. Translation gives CSARDGASSFSYNEQFF.

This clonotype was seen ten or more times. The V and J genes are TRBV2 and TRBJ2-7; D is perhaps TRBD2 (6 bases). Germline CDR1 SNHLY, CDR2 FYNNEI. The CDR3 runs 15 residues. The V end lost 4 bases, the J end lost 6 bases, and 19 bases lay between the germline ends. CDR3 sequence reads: CASSVRPGTPLEQYF. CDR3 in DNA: TGTGCCAGCAGTGTTAGGCCCGGGACTCCCCTCGAGCAGTACTTC.

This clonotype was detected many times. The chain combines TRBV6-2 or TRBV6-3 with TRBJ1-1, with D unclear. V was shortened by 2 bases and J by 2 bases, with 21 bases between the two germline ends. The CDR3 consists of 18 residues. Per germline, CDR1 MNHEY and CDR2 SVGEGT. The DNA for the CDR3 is TGTGCCAGCAGTTACGACTTAAGGCCTACACTATTTAACACTGAAGCTTTCTTT. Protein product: CASSYDLRPTLFNTEAFF.

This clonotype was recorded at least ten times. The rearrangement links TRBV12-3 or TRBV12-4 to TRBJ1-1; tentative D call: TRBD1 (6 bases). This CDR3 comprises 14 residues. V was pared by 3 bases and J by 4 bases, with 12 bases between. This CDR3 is CASSFGGWGTEAFF. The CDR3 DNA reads TGTGCCAGCAGTTTTGGGGGCTGGGGCACTGAAGCTTTCTTT.

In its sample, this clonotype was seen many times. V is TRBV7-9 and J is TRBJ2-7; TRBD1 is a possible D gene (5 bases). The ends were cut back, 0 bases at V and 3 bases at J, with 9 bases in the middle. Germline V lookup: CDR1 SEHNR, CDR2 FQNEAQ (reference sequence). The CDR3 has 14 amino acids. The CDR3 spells CASSLAGVRYEQYF. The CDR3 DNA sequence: TGTGCCAGCAGCTTAGCAGGGGTACGCTACGAGCAGTACTTC.

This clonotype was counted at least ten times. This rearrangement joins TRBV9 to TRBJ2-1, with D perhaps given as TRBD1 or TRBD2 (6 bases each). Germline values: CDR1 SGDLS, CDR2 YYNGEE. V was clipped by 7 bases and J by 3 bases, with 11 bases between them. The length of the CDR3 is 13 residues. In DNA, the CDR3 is TGTGCCAGCGGGGGCGGGAACTACAATGAGCAGTTCTTC. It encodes CASGGGNYNEQFF.

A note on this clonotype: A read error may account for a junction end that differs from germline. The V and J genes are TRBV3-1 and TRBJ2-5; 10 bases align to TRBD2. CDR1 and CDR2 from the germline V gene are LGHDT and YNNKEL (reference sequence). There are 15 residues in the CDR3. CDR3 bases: TGTACCAGCAGCCGCCGGACTAGCGGACAAGAGACCCAGTACTTC. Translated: CTSSRRTSGQETQYF.

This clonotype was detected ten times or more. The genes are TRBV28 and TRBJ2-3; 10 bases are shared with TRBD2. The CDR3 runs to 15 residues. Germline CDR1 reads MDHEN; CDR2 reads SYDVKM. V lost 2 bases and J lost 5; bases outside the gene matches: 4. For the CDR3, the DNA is TGTGCCAGCAGTTTACCCGGACTAGCGGTAGATACGCAGTATTTT. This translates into CASSLPGLAVDTQYF.

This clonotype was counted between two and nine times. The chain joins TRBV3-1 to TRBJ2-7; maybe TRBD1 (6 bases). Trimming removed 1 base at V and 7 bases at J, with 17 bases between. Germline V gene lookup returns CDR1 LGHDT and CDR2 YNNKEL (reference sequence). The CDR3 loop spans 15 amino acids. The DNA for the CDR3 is TGTGCCAGCAGCCAAGGGCTACGGACAGTGGGGGAGCAGTACTTC. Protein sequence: CASSQGLRTVGEQYF.

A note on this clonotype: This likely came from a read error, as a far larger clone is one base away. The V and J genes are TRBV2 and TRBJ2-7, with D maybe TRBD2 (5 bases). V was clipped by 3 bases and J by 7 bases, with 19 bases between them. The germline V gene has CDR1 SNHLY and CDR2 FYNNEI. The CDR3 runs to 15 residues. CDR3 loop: CASSELRAGYNEQYF. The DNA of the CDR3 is TGTGCCAGCAGTGAGTTGAGGGCGGGCTACAATGAGCAGTACTTC.

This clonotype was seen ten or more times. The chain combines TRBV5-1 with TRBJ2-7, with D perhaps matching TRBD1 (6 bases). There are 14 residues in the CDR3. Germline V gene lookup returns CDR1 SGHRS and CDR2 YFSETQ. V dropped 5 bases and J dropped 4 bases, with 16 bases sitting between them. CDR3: CASRPISQGYEQYF. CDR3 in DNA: TGCGCCAGCAGGCCCATCTCACAGGGATACGAGCAGTACTTC.

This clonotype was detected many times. The chain's CDR3 is CASSSAGADYGYTF. CDR3 nucleotide sequence: TGTGCCAGCAGTTCAGCAGGGGCGGACTATGGCTACACCTTC. The chain couples TRBV27 to TRBJ1-2; the D gene is possibly TRBD1 (6 bases). Germline CDR1 reads MNHEY; CDR2 reads SMNVEV (reference sequence). V gave up 4 bases and J gave up 3 bases, with 12 bases separating them. The CDR3 covers 14 residues.

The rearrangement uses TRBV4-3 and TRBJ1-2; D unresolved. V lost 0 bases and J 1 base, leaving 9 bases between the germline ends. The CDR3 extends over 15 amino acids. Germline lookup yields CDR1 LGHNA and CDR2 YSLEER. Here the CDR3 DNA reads TGCGCCAGCAGCCAAGATCTTACGGTTAACTATGGCTACACCTTC. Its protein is CASSQDLTVNYGYTF.

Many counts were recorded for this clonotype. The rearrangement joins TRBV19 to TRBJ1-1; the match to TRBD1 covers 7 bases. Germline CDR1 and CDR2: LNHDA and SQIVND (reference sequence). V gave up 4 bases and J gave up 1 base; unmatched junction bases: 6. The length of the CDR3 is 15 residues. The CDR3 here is CASSTTGQRNTEAFF. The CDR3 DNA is TGTGCCAGTAGTACTACGGGACAGAGGAACACTGAAGCTTTCTTT. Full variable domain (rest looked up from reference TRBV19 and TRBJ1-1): DGGITQSPKYLFRKEGQNVTLSCEQNLNHDAMYWYRQDPGQGLRLIYYSQIVNDFQKGDIAEGYSVSREKKESFPLTVTSAQKNPTAFYLCASSTTGQRNTEAFFGQGTRLTVV.

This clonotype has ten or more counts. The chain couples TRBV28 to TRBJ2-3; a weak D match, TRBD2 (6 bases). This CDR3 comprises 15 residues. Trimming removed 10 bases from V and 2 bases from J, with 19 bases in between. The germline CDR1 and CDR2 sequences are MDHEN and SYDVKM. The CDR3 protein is CATKELAWYTDTQYF. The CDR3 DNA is TGTGCCACCAAGGAACTAGCTTGGTACACAGATACGCAGTATTTT.

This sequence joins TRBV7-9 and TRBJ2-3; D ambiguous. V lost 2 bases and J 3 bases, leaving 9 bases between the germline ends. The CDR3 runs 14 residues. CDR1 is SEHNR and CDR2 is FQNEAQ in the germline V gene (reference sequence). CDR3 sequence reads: CASSLTATTDTQYF. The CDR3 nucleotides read TGTGCCAGCAGCTTAACGGCTACGACAGATACGCAGTATTTT. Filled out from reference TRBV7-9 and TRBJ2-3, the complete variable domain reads DTGVSQNPRHKITKRGQNVTFRCDPISEHNRLYWYRQTLGQGPEFLTYFQNEAQLEKSRLLSDRFSAERPKGSFSTLEIQRTEQGDSAMYLCASSLTATTDTQYFGPGTRLTVL.

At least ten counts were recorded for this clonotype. The CDR3 DNA reads TGTGCCATCAGTGACGATAGCGGACACTCCTCCTACAATGAGCAGTTCTTC. Protein: CAISDDSGHSSYNEQFF. The V call is TRBV10-3, the J call TRBJ2-1; D perhaps matches TRBD2 (6 bases). V was shortened by 3 bases and J by 0 bases, with 15 bases between the two germline ends. CDR1 is ENHRY, CDR2 SYGVKD, per germline. The CDR3 contains 17 residues.

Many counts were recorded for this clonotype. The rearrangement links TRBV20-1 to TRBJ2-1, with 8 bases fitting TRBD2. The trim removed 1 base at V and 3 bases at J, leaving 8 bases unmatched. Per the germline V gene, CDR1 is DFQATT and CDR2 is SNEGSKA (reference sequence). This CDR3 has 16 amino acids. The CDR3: CSARAPAGVIYNEQFF. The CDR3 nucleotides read TGCAGTGCTAGAGCACCAGCGGGAGTTATCTACAATGAGCAGTTCTTC.

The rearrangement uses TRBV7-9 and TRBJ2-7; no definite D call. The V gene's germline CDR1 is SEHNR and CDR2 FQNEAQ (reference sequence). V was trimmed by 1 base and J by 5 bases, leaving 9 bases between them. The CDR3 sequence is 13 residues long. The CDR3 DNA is TGTGCCAGCAGCTTAGGTTCGCAGCACGAGCAGTACTTC. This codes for CASSLGSQHEQYF.

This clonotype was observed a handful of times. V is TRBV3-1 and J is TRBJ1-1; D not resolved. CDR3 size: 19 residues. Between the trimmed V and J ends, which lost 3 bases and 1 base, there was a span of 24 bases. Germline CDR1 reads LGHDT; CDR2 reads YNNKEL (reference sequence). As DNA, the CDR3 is TGTGCCAGCAGCCAGGGCGCCTACGGTACCTCGAAGAGGAACACTGAAGCTTTCTTT. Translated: CASSQGAYGTSKRNTEAFF.

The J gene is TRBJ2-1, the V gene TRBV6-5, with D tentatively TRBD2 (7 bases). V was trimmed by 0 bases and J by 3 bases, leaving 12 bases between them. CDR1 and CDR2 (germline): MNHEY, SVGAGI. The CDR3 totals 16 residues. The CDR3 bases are TGTGCCAGCAGTTACTCGGGGGGGGCCCTCTACAATGAGCAGTTCTTC. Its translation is CASSYSGGALYNEQFF.

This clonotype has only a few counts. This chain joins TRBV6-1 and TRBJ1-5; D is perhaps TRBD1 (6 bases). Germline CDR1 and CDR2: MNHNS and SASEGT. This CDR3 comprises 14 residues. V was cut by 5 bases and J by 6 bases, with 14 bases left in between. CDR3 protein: CASSPRGGGQPQHF. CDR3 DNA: TGTGCCAGCAGTCCGAGGGGGGGAGGTCAGCCCCAGCATTTT.